This is a list of T cell receptor beta chains from one sample in a study of early T cells in non-severe SARS-CoV-2 infection. In TCRdb, the 5' RACE reads were re-called with MiXCR into one record per CDR3 protein. The data contain fewer than 40,000 distinct CDR3 sequences, over 4.5% of them seen just once; the ten biggest clones take up around 4.8%. Sequencing used whole blood. These receptors were obtained from an adult who was a healthcare worker with PCR-confirmed SARS-CoV-2 infection or an uninfected control (not recorded which). The CDR3 runs from the conserved cysteine through the conserved F or W. A D gene is named only where the DNA matches it firmly. Size tells how often a clone was seen (once, few, many) or the class of an expanded clone, and some rows leave it out.

j_call d_call clone_size v_call cdr3_nt cdr3_aa
TRBJ1-5 . few TRBV7-9 TGTGCCAGCAGCCGGGACCCCAGGGCTTGTGGCAATCAGCCCCAGCATTTT CASSRDPRACGNQPQHF
TRBJ2-7 . many TRBV10-1 TGCGCCAGCAACTCGGCCAAGGGGTACGAGCAGTACTTC CASNSAKGYEQYF
TRBJ2-7 TRBD2 . TRBV4-2 TGTGCCAGCAGCCAAGAGGCTAGCGGGGGAACGGGGGAGCAGTACTTC CASSQEASGGTGEQYF
TRBJ2-1 . many TRBV6-2/TRBV6-3 TGTGCCACCGAAGAACTAAATCACAATGAGCAGTTCTTC CATEELNHNEQFF
TRBJ2-2 . many TRBV6-5 TGTGCCAGCAGGGCAGGACCATACACCGGGGAGCTGTTTTTT CASRAGPYTGELFF
TRBJ1-2 . . TRBV20-1 TGCAGTGCTAGGTGGGGGGTTTATGGCTACACCTTC CSARWGVYGYTF
TRBJ1-1 TRBD1 many TRBV4-1 TGCGCCAGCAGCCTCAAGGGACAGGCTAACACTGAAGCTTTCTTT CASSLKGQANTEAFF
TRBJ2-1 TRBD1 few TRBV5-6 TGTGCCAGCAGCTTAGGACAGGGGGCCTACAATGAGCAGTTCTTC CASSLGQGAYNEQFF
TRBJ2-5 TRBD2 few TRBV5-4 TGTGCCAGCAGCTCCGGACTAGCGGGAGGCCAAGAGACCCAGTACTTC CASSSGLAGGQETQYF
TRBJ2-2 TRBD2 . TRBV7-8 TGTGCCAGCACCTCACCGGGACTAGTGGCTGGGGCGATTATCCGAGGGGAGCTGTTTTTT CASTSPGLVAGAIIRGELFF
TRBJ1-5 . many TRBV6-1 TGTGCCAGCAGACTCTCGAGACGGAATCTCAATCAGCCCCAGCATTTT CASRLSRRNLNQPQHF
TRBJ2-3 TRBD1 many TRBV7-2 TGTGCCAGCAGCTTAGTGACAGGGAGCACAGATACGCAGTATTTT CASSLVTGSTDTQYF
TRBJ2-2 . . TRBV9 TGTGCCAGCAGCCCTGGCGGGATTCTGACCGGGGAGCTGTTTTTT CASSPGGILTGELFF
TRBJ1-1 . many TRBV7-9 TGTGCCAGCAGCTCCTTCGTAGGGACGAACACTGAAGCTTTCTTT CASSSFVGTNTEAFF
TRBJ1-6 . many TRBV7-6 TGTGCCAGCAGCGAACGGTCGCCGGGGCTTAATTCACCCCTCCACTTT CASSERSPGLNSPLHF
TRBJ2-3 TRBD2 many TRBV29-1 TGCAGCGTTGACCCCGGCCCCGGGAGGGGTTCTAGCACAGATACGCAGTATTTT CSVDPGPGRGSSTDTQYF
TRBJ2-3 TRBD2 many TRBV6-5 TGTGCCAGCAGTTACGAGCGGGAGACTCCCACAGATACGCAGTATTTT CASSYERETPTDTQYF
TRBJ2-2 . many TRBV19 TGTGCCAGTAGTTCCTTGGGACGGTTGAACACCGGGGAGCTGTTTTTT CASSSLGRLNTGELFF
TRBJ2-1 . many TRBV21-1 TGTGCCAGCCGGGACAGGTTCGATGAGCAGTTCTTC CASRDRFDEQFF
TRBJ1-6 TRBD1 many TRBV5-6 TGTGCCAGCAGCCGATTTCAGGGGGGCTCCTATAATTCACCCCTCCACTTT CASSRFQGGSYNSPLHF
TRBJ2-3 . many TRBV20-1 TGCAGTGCCCATTTGATCAACCCAGATACGCAGTATTTT CSAHLINPDTQYF
TRBJ1-5 . medium-sized TRBV6-6 TGTGCCAGCAGTTACAGCAATAGCAATCAGCCCCAGCATTTT CASSYSNSNQPQHF
TRBJ2-7 . . TRBV7-9 TGTGCCAGCAGCTTGAAACGGGAAGCCCACGAGCAGTACTTC CASSLKREAHEQYF